These 2 T cell receptor beta chains were sequenced from one sample in a study of type 1 regulatory T cells. Antigens for these TCRs are unknown. TCRdb re-called the reads through MiXCR, storing one row per CDR3 protein. The repertoire has fewer than 70,000 distinct CDR3 sequences, about three fifths of them found once; the top ten carry 7.6%. Sequencing input: cultured T cells, either the whole culture or a sorted T cell fraction (not recorded which). The subset was: Tr1-enriched cell product generated in vitro against host alloantigens. These receptor sequences come from a human donor in good health.

This clonotype is termed medium-sized. J is TRBJ2-2 and V is TRBV5-1; perhaps TRBD1 as D (5 bases). There are 17 residues in the CDR3. The ends were cut back, 4 bases at V and 0 bases at J, with 16 bases in the middle. CDR1 and CDR2 from the germline V gene are SGHRS and YFSETQ. The CDR3 reads CASSDLYRMANTGELFF. CDR3 DNA: TGCGCCAGCAGCGACCTATACAGGATGGCGAACACCGGGGAGCTGTTTTTT. Complete variable domain (other parts from reference TRBV5-1 and TRBJ2-2): KAGVTQTPRYLIKTRGQQVTLSCSPISGHRSVSWYQQTPGQGLQFLFEYFSETQRNKGNFPGRFSGRQFSNSRSEMNVSTLELGDSALYLCASSDLYRMANTGELFFGEGSRLTVL.

The chain has TRBV20-1 and TRBJ2-1; D is uncertain. The CDR3 consists of 14 residues. V lost 6 bases and J 8 bases, leaving 20 bases between the germline ends. CDR1 is DFQATT, CDR2 SNEGSKA, per germline (reference sequence). CDR3 region: CSARSSQQIDEQFF. The CDR3 DNA reads TGCAGTGCCCGGTCCTCCCAACAGATCGATGAGCAGTTCTTC.